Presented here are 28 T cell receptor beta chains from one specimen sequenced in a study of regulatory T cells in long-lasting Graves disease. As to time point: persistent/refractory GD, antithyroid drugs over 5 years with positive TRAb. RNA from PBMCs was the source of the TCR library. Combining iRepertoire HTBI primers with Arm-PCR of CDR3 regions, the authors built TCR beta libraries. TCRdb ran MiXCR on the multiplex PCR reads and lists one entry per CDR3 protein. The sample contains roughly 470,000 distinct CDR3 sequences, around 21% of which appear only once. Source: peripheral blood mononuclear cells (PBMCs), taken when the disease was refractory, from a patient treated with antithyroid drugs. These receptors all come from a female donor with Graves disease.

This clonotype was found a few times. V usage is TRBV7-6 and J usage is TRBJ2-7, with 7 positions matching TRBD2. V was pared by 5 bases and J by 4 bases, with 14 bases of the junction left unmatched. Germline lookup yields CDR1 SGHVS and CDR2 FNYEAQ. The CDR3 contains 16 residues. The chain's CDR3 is CASSGHSSGPEYEQYF. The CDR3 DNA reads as TGTGCCAGCAGCGGTCATTCTAGCGGACCGGAATACGAGCAGTACTTC.

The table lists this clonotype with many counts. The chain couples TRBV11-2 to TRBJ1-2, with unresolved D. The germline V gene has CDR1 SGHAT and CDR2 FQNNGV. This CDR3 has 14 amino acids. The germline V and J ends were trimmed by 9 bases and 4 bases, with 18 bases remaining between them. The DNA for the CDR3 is TGTGCCAGTGTTGGAGGACTGAGGTCCTATGGCTACACCTTC. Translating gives CASVGGLRSYGYTF.

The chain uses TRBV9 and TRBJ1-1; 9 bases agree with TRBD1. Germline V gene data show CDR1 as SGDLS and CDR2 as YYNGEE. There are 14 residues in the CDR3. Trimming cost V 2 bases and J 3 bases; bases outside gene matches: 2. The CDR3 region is CASSVGQGYTEAFF. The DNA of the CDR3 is TGTGCCAGCAGCGTTGGACAGGGGTACACTGAAGCTTTCTTT.

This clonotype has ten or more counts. CDR3 coding DNA: TGTGCCAGCAGCTTACTTGGACTAGGGAATTCACCCCTCCACTTT. Its translation is CASSLLGLGNSPLHF. This rearrangement joins TRBV11-2 to TRBJ1-6; no definite D call. This CDR3 spans 15 amino acids. Germline CDR1 reads SGHAT; CDR2 reads FQNNGV. Trimming shortened V by 2 bases and J by 7 bases, and 12 bases separated the two germline ends.

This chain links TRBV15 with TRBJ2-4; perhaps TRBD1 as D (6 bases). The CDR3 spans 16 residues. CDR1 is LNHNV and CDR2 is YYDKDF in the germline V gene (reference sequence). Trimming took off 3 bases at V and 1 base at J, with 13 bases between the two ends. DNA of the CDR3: TGTGCCACCAGCAGTTACCAGGGGTTGGCCAAAAACATTCAGTACTTC. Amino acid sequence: CATSSYQGLAKNIQYF. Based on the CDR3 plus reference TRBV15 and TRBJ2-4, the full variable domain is DAMVIQNPRYQVTQFGKPVTLSCSQTLNHNVMYWYQQKSSQAPKLLFHYYDKDFNNEADTPDNFQSRRPNTSFCFLDIRSPGLGDTAMYLCATSSYQGLAKNIQYFGAGTRLSVL.

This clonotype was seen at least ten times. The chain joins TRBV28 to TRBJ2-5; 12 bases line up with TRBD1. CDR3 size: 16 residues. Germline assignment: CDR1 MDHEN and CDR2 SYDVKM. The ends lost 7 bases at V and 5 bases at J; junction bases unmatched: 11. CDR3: CASTPWGTGGAETQYF. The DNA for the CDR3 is TGTGCCAGCACCCCTTGGGGGACAGGGGGCGCGGAGACCCAGTACTTC.

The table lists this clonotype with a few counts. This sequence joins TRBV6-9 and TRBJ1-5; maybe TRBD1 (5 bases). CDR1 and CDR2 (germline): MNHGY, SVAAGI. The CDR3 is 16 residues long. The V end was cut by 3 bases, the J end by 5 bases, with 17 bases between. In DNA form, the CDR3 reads TGTGCCAGCAGTTACCAAGTCCTCTCGGGGCATCAGCCCCAGCATTTT. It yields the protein CASSYQVLSGHQPQHF.

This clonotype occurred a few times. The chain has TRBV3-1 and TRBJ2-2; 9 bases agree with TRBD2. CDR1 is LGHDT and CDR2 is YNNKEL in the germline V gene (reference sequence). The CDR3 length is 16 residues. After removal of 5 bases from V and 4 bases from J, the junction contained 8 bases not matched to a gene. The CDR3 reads CASSEGAGGFTGELFF. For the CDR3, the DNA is TGTGCCAGCAGCGAAGGGGCGGGAGGGTTCACCGGGGAGCTGTTTTTT.

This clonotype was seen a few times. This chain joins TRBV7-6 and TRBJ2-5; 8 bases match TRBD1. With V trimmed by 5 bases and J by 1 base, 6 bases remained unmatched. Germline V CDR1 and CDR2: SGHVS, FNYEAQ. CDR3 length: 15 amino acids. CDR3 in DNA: TGTGCCAGCAGCCCGCCGGGACAGGTCCAAGAGACCCAGTACTTC. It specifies CASSPPGQVQETQYF.

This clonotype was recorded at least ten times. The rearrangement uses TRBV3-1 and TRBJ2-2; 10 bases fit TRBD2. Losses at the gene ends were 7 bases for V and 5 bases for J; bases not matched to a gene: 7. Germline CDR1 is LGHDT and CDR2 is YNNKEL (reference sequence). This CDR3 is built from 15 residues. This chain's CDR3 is CASMPGLAFTGELFF. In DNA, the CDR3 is TGTGCCAGCATGCCGGGACTAGCGTTTACCGGGGAGCTGTTTTTT.

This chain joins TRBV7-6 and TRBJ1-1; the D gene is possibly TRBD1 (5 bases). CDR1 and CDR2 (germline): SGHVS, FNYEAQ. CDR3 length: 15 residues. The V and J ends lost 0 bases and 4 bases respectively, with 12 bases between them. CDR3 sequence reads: CASSLAEGQGTEAFF. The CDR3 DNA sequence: TGTGCCAGCAGCTTAGCGGAGGGGCAGGGCACTGAAGCTTTCTTT. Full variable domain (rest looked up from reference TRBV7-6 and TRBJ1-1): GAGVSQSPRYKVTKRGQDVALRCDPISGHVSLYWYRQALGQGPEFLTYFNYEAQQDKSGLPNDRFSAERPEGSISTLTIQRTEQRDSAMYRCASSLAEGQGTEAFFGQGTRLTVV.

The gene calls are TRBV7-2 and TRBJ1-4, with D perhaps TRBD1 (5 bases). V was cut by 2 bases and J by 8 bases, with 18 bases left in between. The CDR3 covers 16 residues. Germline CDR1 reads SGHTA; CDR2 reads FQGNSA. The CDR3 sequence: CASSLPRDGLGEKLFF. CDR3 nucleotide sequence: TGTGCCAGCAGCTTACCCCGGGACGGCCTTGGAGAAAAACTGTTTTTT.

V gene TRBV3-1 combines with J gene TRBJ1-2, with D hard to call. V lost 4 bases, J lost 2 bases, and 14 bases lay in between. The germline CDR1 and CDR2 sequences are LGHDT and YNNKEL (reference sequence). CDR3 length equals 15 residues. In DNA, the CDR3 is TGTGCCAGCAGCCCGACTCCCCATGCGAACTATGGCTACACCTTC. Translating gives CASSPTPHANYGYTF.

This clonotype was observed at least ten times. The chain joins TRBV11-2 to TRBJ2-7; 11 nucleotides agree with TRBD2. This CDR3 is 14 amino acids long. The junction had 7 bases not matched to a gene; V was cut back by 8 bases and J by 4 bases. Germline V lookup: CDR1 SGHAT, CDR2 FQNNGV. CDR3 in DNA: TGTGCCAGCCGTACTAGCGGGAGTATGTACGAGCAGTACTTC. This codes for CASRTSGSMYEQYF.

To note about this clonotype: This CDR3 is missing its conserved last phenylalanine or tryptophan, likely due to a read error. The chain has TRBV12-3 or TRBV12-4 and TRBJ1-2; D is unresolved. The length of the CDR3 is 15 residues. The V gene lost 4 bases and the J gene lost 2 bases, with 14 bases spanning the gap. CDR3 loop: CASSSTGRRNYGYTL. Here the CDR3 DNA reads TGTGCCAGCAGTTCGACGGGCAGGAGGAACTATGGCTACACCCTC.

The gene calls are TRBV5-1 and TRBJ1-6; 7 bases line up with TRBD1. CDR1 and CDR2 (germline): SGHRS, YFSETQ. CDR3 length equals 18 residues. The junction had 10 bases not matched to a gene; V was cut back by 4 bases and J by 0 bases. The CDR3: CASSRTGTASSYNSPLHF. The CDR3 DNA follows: TGCGCCAGCAGCCGAACAGGGACAGCGAGCTCCTATAATTCACCCCTCCACTTT. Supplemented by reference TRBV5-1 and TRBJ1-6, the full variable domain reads KAGVTQTPRYLIKTRGQQVTLSCSPISGHRSVSWYQQTPGQGLQFLFEYFSETQRNKGNFPGRFSGRQFSNSRSEMNVSTLELGDSALYLCASSRTGTASSYNSPLHFGNGTRLTVT.

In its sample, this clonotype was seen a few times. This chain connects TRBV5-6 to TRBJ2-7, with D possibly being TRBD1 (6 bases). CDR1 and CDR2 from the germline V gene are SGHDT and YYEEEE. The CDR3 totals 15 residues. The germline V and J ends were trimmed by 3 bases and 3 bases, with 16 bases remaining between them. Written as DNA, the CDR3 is TGTGCCAGCAGCTCCGCTTGGCAGGGGTTCTACGAGCAGTACTTC. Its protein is CASSSAWQGFYEQYF.

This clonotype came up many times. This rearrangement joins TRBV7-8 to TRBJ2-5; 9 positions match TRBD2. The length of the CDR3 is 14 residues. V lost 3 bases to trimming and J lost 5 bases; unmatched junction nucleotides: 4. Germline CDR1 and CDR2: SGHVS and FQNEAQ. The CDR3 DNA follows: TGTGCCAGCAGCTTTAGCGGGAGTGGGGAGACCCAGTACTTC. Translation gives CASSFSGSGETQYF.

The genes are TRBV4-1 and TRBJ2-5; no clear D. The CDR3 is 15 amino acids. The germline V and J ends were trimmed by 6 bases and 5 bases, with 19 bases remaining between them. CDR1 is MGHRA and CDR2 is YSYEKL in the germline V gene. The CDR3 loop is CASSLTSDPGETQYF. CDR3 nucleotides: TGCGCCAGCAGTCTTACCTCCGACCCGGGCGAGACCCAGTACTTC.

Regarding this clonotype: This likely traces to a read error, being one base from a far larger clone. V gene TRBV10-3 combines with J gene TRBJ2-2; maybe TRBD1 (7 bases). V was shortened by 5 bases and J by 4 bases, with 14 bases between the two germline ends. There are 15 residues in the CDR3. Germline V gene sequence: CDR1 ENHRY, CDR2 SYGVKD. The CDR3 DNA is TGTGCCATCAGTCCTCAGGGGGAGGTCACCGGGGAGCTGTTTTTT. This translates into CAISPQGEVTGELFF.

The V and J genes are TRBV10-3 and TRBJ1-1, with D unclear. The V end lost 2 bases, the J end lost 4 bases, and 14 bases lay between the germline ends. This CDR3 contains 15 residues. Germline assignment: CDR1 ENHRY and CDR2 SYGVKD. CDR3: CAISEVLAGLTEAFF. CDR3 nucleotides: TGTGCCATCAGTGAGGTTTTGGCGGGCCTCACTGAAGCTTTCTTT.

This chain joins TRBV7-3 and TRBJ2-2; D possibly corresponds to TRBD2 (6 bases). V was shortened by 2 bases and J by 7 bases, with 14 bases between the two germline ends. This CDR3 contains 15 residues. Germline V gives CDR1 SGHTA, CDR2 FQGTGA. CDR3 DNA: TGTGCCAGCAGCTTACTTTCTGGGCGGGGCGGGGAGCTGTTTTTT. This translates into CASSLLSGRGGELFF.

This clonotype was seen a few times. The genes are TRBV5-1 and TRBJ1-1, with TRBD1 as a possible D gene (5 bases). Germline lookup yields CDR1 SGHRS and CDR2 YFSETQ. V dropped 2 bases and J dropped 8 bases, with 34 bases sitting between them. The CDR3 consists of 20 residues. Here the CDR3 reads CASSFNAMPPPCYRILEAFF. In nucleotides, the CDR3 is TGCGCCAGCAGCTTTAATGCCATGCCTCCCCCGTGTTACAGGATTTTGGAAGCTTTCTTT.

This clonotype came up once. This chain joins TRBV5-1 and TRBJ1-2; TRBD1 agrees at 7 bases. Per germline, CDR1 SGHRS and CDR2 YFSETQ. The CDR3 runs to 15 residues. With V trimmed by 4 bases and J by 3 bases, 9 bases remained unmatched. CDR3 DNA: TGCGCCAGCAGCCACAGGACAGGAAGGGACTATGGCTACACCTTC. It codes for CASSHRTGRDYGYTF. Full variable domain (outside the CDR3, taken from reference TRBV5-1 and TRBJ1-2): KAGVTQTPRYLIKTRGQQVTLSCSPISGHRSVSWYQQTPGQGLQFLFEYFSETQRNKGNFPGRFSGRQFSNSRSEMNVSTLELGDSALYLCASSHRTGRDYGYTFGSGTRLTVV.

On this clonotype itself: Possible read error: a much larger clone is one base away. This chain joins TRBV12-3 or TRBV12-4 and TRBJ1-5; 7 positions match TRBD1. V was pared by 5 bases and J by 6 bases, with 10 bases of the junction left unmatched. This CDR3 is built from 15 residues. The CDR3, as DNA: TGTGCCAGCAGTCCAGGGGGGCAGGGCGGTCAGCCCCAGCATTTT. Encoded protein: CASSPGGQGGQPQHF.

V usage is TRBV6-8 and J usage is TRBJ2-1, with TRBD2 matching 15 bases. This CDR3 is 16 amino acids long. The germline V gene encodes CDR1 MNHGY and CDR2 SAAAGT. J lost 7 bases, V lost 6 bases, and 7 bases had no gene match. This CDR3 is CASRIRTSGGGNEQFF. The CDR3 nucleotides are TGTGCCAGCAGAATTAGGACTAGCGGGGGGGGGAATGAGCAGTTCTTC.

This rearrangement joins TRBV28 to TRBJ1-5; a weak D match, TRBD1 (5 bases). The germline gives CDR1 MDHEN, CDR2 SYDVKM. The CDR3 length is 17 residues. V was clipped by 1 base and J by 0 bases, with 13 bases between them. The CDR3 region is CASSLLRDADSNQPQHF. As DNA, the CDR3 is TGTGCCAGCAGTTTATTAAGGGACGCCGATAGCAATCAGCCCCAGCATTTT. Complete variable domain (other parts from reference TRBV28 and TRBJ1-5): DVKVTQSSRYLVKRTGEKVFLECVQDMDHENMFWYRQDPGLGLRLIYFSYDVKMKEKGDIPEGYSVSREKKERFSLILESASTNQTSMYLCASSLLRDADSNQPQHFGDGTRLSIL.

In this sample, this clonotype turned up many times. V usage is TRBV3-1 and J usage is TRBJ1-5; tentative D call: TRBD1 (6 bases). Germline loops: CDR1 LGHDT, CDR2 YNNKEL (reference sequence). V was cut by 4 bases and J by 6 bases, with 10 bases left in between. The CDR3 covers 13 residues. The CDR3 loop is CASSPQGSQPQHF. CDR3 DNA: TGTGCCAGCAGCCCACAGGGTAGTCAGCCCCAGCATTTT. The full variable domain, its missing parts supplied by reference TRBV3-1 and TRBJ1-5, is DTAVSQTPKYLVTQMGNDKSIKCEQNLGHDTMYWYKQDSKKFLKIMFSYNNKELIINETVPNRFSPKSPDKAHLNLHINSLELGDSAVYFCASSPQGSQPQHFGDGTRLSIL.